The rows below give T cell receptor beta chains drawn from one sample of a study of blood T cell repertoires in COVID-19. Some clones are missing from TCRdb's copy, which holds only in-frame ones; the method was immunoSEQ multiplex PCR. The profile shows approximately 99,000 clones, approximately 80% of them singletons. Sequences were obtained from peripheral blood. Receptors originate from a woman in her 70s with acute or convalescent COVID-19. The CDR3 runs from the conserved cysteine through the conserved F or W. Each record gives: D gene, clone size, CDR3 length, J gene, V gene, CDR3 DNA, CDR3 protein. D genes are given only for firm matches. Clone size appears in some rows only: once, few, many, or a class for an expanded clone.

TRBD1,NA,14,TRBJ1-2,TRBV5-6,TGTGCCAGCAGCTGGGGACAGGCCGGCTATGGCTACACCTTC,CASSWGQAGYGYTF
TRBD1,NA,15,TRBJ1-4,TRBV5-1,TGCGCCAGCAGCTTGGAGGACAGGGGGCTTGAAAAACTGTTTTTT,CASSLEDRGLEKLFF
NA,NA,13,TRBJ2-1,TRBV7-9,TGTGCCAGCAACCGGGAAGGTCGGGGTGAGCAGTTCTTC,CASNREGRGEQFF
NA,NA,14,TRBJ2-1,TRBV18,TGTGCCAGCTCACCAAACAGGGGGGGGAATGAGCAGTTCTTC,CASSPNRGGNEQFF
NA,few,14,TRBJ1-3,TRBV19,TGTGCCACCACCGGGGGAATCTCTGGAAACACCATATATTTT,CATTGGISGNTIYF
TRBD1,NA,14,TRBJ1-4,TRBV5-4,TGTGCCAGCAGGGCGGAGACAGGGAATGAAAAACTGTTTTTT,CASRAETGNEKLFF
NA,NA,13,TRBJ1-5,TRBV19,TGTGCCAGTAGTTGGTCAGGGGATCAGCCCCAGCATTTT,CASSWSGDQPQHF
NA,NA,14,TRBJ2-2,TRBV7-2,TGTGCCAGCAGCCCCTCGATTCGGGCCGGGGAGCTGTTTTTT,CASSPSIRAGELFF
NA,NA,14,TRBJ1-4,TRBV5-1,TGCGCCAGCAGCTTGATCCCAGGTGATGAAAAACTGTTTTTT,CASSLIPGDEKLFF
NA,many,13,TRBJ1-1,TRBV6-5,TGTGCCAGCAGTCTTAGGGAGGGGGCTGAAGCTTTCTTT,CASSLREGAEAFF
NA,few,13,TRBJ2-3,TRBV5-1,TGCGCCAGCAGCTTGGCCGGACAGGATACGCAGTATTTT,CASSLAGQDTQYF
TRBD1,NA,15,TRBJ1-6,TRBV14,TGTGCCAGCAGCCAAACGACAGGGTTCGGTTCACCCCTCCACTTT,CASSQTTGFGSPLHF
NA,NA,14,TRBJ2-3,TRBV6-5,TGTGCCAGCAGTTACCAGCGGAGCACAGATACGCAGTATTTT,CASSYQRSTDTQYF
NA,NA,14,TRBJ2-3,TRBV5-1,TGCGCCAGCACCGACCCTAGAGGCACAGATACGCAGTATTTT,CASTDPRGTDTQYF
TRBD2,NA,15,TRBJ2-2,TRBV3-1/TRBV3-2,TGTGCCAGCATGAGCGGGGGGGCCGGAATCGGGGAGCTGTTTTTT,CASMSGGAGIGELFF
TRBD1,NA,16,TRBJ2-3,TRBV5-1,TGCGCCAGCAGCTGGGGGGACAGGGGTTTTGTCGATACGCAGTATTTT,CASSWGDRGFVDTQYF
NA,NA,14,TRBJ1-4,TRBV3-1/TRBV3-2,TGTGCCAGCAGCCGCGGGGCTGCTAATGAAAAACTGTTTTTT,CASSRGAANEKLFF
NA,NA,14,TRBJ1-2,TRBV6-5,TGTGCCAGCAGTCAGGACAGCTTCCCGTATGGCTACACCTTC,CASSQDSFPYGYTF
TRBD1,NA,14,TRBJ2-7,TRBV18,TGTGCCAGCTCACCAGTACAGGGGGCGGGCGAGCAGTACTTC,CASSPVQGAGEQYF
TRBD1,NA,15,TRBJ2-4,TRBV5-6,TGTGCCAGCAGCTTGGTCACAGGGGGAGGTAACATTCAGTACTTC,CASSLVTGGGNIQYF
TRBD1,NA,15,TRBJ1-1,TRBV19,TGTGCCAGTAGTATTCTGGACAGGGGGAACACTGAAGCTTTCTTT,CASSILDRGNTEAFF
NA,NA,17,TRBJ1-4,TRBV7-6,TGTGCCAGCAGCTTAGGTCAACTTCAAGCAACTAATGAAAAACTGTTTTTT,CASSLGQLQATNEKLFF
TRBD1,NA,19,TRBJ2-3,TRBV10-2,TGCGCCAGCAGTGGAGGACAGGGGGCGCGGCGGGGGAGCACAGATACGCAGTATTTT,CASSGGQGARRGSTDTQYF
NA,NA,17,TRBJ2-1,TRBV13,TGTGCCAGCAGCCGGACTGAAACGGGACTCCGTTACAATGAGCAGTTCTTC,CASSRTETGLRYNEQFF
TRBD1,few,14,TRBJ1-2,TRBV7-2,TGTGCCAGCAGCTTGGGGGACAGCCGCTATGGCTACACCTTC,CASSLGDSRYGYTF
TRBD1,once,15,TRBJ1-2,TRBV28,TGTGCCAGCAGTTTGAACAGGGGAGCTAACTATGGCTACACCTTC,CASSLNRGANYGYTF
NA,once,15,TRBJ2-2,TRBV18,TGTGCCAGCTCACTAACAAACAGCTTCACCGGGGAGCTGTTTTTT,CASSLTNSFTGELFF
NA,NA,13,TRBJ1-1,TRBV19,TGTGCCAGTAGATTACAGGGTGACCCTGAAGCTTTCTTT,CASRLQGDPEAFF
NA,once,16,TRBJ2-2,TRBV18,TGTGCCAGCTCACCATGGGTGGGCCGGAATACCGGGGAGCTGTTTTTT,CASSPWVGRNTGELFF
NA,NA,15,TRBJ1-5,TRBV2,TGTGCCAGCAGCGCGCCGGGGTACCAAAATCAGCCCCAGCATTTT,CASSAPGYQNQPQHF
NA,NA,16,TRBJ1-5,TRBV19,TGTGCCAGTCAACCCGGGACACCGTATAGCAATCAGCCCCAGCATTTT,CASQPGTPYSNQPQHF